This T cell receptor (beta chain) was sequenced in a study of blood T cell repertoires in COVID-19. Study information: Researchers got acute and convalescent COVID-19 samples from the United States, Italy and Spain.

Authors' data handling: Reference gene primer amplification gave estimated nucleated cell counts. Method: immunoSEQ multiplex PCR; TCRdb's copy keeps in-frame clones and lacks some. V and J calls and clone size follow that table, whereas D and trimming were derived from the DNA. Among roughly 60,000 clones listed, around four fifths were seen once. Seattle patients were enrolled while actively infected and followed longitudinally. This clonotype originated in a man aged 30-40 years with COVID-19, enrolled during active disease. Input material: peripheral blood.

The chain's CDR3 is CATSRDTSKQFF. The DNA for the CDR3 is TGTGCCACCAGCAGAGATACTAGCAAGCAGTTCTTC. The chain couples TRBV15 to TRBJ2-1; D perhaps matches TRBD2 (6 bases). V shed 0 bases and J shed 11 bases, with 8 bases lying between them. In germline, CDR1 is LNHNV, CDR2 YYDKDF (reference sequence). CDR3 size: 12 residues.